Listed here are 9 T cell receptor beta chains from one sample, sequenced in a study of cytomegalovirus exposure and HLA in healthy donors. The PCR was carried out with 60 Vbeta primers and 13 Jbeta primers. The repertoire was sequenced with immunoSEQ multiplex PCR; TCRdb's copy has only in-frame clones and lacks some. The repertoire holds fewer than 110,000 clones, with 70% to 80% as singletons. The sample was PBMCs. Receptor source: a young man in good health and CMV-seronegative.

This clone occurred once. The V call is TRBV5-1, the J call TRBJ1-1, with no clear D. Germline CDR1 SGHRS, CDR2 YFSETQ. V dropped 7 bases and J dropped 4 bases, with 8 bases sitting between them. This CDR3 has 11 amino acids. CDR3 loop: CASREGTEAFF. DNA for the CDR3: TGCGCCAGCCGGGAGGGCACTGAAGCTTTCTTT.

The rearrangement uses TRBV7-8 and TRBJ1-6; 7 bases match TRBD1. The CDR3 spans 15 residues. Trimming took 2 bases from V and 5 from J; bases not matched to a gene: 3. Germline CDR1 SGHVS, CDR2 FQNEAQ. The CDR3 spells CASSLLQGNNSPLHF. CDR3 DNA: TGTGCCAGCAGCTTATTACAGGGGAATAATTCACCCCTCCACTTT.

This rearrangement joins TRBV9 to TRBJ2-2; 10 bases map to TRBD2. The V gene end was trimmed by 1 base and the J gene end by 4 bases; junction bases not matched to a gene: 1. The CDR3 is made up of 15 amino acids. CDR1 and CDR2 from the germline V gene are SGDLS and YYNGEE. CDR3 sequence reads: CASSVLAGVTGELFF. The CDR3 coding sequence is TGTGCCAGCAGCGTACTAGCGGGGGTCACCGGGGAGCTGTTTTTT.

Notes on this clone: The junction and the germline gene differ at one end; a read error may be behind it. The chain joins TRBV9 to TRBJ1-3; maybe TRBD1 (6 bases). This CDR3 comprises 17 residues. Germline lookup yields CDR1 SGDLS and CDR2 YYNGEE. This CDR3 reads CASSPSGTPYSGNAIYF. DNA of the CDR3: TGTGCCAGCAGCCCCAGCGGGACACCTTACTCTGGAAACGCCATATATTTT.

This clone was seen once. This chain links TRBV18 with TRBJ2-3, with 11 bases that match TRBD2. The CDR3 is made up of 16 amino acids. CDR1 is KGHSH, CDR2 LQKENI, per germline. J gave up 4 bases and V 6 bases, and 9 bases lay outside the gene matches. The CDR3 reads CASSHLGLAGSDTQYF. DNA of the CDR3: TGTGCCAGCTCTCACCTCGGACTAGCGGGCTCAGATACGCAGTATTTT.

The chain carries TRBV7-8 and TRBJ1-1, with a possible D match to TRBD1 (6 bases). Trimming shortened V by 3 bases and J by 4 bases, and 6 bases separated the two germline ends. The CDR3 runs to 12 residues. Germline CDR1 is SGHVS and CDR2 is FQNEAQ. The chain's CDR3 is CASSLDSTEAFF. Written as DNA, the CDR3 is TGTGCCAGCAGCTTGGACAGCACTGAAGCTTTCTTT.

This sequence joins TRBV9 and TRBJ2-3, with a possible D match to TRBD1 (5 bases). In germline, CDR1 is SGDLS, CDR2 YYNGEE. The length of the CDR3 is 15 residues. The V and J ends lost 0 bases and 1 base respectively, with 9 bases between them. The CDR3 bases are TGTGCCAGCAGCGTAGGTGGGGCAGGCACAGATACGCAGTATTTT. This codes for CASSVGGAGTDTQYF.

The chain's CDR3 is CASSIASGVPDTQYF. The CDR3 coding sequence is TGTGCCAGCAGCATAGCCAGCGGGGTACCAGATACGCAGTATTTT. The rearrangement joins TRBV6-1 to TRBJ2-3; 7 nucleotides line up with TRBD2. CDR3 length: 15 amino acids. Germline V lookup: CDR1 MNHNS, CDR2 SASEGT. Losses at the gene ends were 6 bases for V and 4 bases for J; bases not matched to a gene: 10.

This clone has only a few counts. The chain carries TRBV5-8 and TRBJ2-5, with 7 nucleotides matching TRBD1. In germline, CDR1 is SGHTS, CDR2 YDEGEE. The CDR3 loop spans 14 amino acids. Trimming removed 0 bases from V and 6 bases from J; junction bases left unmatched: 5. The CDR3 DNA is TGTGCCAGCAGCTTGGCACAGGGGACGAAGACCCAGTACTTC. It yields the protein CASSLAQGTKTQYF.